This T cell receptor beta chain was sequenced during a study of cytomegalovirus exposure and HLA in healthy donors. Study-wide context: There were tens of millions of unique TCRs (from HLA-typed donors) in an early data release.

The PCR contained 60 Vbeta and 13 Jbeta primers. Produced via immunoSEQ multiplex PCR; TCRdb's table is partial and in-frame only. Of about 160,000 clones in the sample, 81% are singletons; the top ten hold 1.5% to 2%. Germline CDR1 SGHTA, CDR2 FQGTGA. V lost 4 bases and J lost 5, with 17 bases in between. This CDR3 has 15 residues. The sample consisted of PBMCs. V usage is TRBV7-3 and J usage is TRBJ1-1, with D perhaps matching TRBD1 (6 bases). This TCR was sampled from a woman aged 18 to 35 in good health and CMV-seronegative. CDR3 coding DNA: TGTGCCAGCAGCTCGAGTGGGGGGGCGCGGACTGAAGCTTTCTTT. Translated: CASSSSGGARTEAFF.